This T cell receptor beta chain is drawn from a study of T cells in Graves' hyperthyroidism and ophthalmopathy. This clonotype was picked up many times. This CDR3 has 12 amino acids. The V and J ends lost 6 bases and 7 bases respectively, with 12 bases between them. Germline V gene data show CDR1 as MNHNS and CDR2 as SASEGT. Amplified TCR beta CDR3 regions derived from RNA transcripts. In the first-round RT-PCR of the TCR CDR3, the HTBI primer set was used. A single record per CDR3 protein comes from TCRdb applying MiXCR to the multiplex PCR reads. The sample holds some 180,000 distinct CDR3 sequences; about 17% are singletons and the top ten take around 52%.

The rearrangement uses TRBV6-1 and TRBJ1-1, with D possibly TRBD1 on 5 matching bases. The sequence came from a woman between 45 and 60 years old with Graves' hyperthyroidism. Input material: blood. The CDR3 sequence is CASSPVQGEAFF. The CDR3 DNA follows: TGTGCCAGCAGCCCTGTCCAGGGTGAAGCTTTCTTT.